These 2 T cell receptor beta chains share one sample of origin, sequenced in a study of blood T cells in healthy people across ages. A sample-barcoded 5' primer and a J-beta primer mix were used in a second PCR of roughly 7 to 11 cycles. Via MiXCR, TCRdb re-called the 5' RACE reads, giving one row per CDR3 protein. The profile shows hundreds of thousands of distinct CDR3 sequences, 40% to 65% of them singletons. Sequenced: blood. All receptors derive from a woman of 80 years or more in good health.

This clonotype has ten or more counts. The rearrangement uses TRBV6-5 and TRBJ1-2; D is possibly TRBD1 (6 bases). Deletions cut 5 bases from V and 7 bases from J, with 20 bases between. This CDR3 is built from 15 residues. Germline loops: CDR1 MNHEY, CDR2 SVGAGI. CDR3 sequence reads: CASSAPGYGGPGYTF. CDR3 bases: TGTGCCAGCAGTGCCCCTGGTTACGGGGGCCCTGGCTACACCTTC.

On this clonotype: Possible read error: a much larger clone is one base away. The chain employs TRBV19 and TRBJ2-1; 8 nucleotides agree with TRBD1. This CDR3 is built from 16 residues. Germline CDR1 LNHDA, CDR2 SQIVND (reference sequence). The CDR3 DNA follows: TGTGCCAGTAGTAATTATGCGACAGGGGCCTACAGTGAGCAGTTCTTC. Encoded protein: CASSNYATGAYSEQFF.